A selection of T cell receptor beta chains follows, all from one sample in a study of blood T cell repertoires in COVID-19. Profiled with immunoSEQ multiplex PCR; TCRdb holds only in-frame clones, not every one. The sample carries a few hundred thousand clones, around 87% recorded once. Sequencing was performed on peripheral blood. These receptors were obtained from an older woman with COVID-19, enrolled during active disease. Each CDR3 is given with its conserved first and last residue. A D gene is named only where the DNA matches it firmly. The size field is filled for only some rows; it gives once, few, many or a size class.

TRBJ1-2 | TRBV6-5 | - | - | CASSYRGPLTNYGYTF | TGTGCCAGCAGTTATAGAGGGCCATTAACTAACTATGGCTACACCTTC
TRBJ2-7 | TRBV25-1 | once | - | CASSVRGTYEQYF | TGTGCCAGCAGTGTACGGGGTACCTACGAGCAGTACTTC
TRBJ1-3 | TRBV7-4 | - | TRBD1 | CASRRGQGCGNTIYF | TGTGCCAGCAGGCGCGGACAGGGATGTGGAAACACCATATATTTT
TRBJ2-5 | TRBV5-1 | - | - | CASSGAIDLAAETQYF | TGCGCCAGCAGCGGGGCCATTGATCTGGCGGCAGAGACCCAGTACTTC
TRBJ1-5 | TRBV6-1 | - | TRBD1 | CASSEDYRGGNQPQHF | TGTGCCAGCAGTGAAGACTACAGGGGTGGCAATCAGCCCCAGCATTTT
TRBJ1-1 | TRBV7-8 | - | TRBD1 | CASSRDRNTEAFF | TGTGCCAGCAGCCGGGACAGGAACACTGAAGCTTTCTTT
TRBJ2-1 | TRBV2 | - | - | CASSENGGTEQFF | TGTGCCAGCAGTGAAAACGGAGGGACTGAGCAGTTCTTC
TRBJ2-7 | TRBV7-8 | once | TRBD1 | CASSLGRGLYEQYF | TGTGCCAGCAGCTTAGGCAGGGGGCTGTACGAGCAGTACTTC
TRBJ2-3 | TRBV5-4 | - | - | CASSSTGADTQYF | TGTGCCAGCAGCTCCACCGGGGCAGATACGCAGTATTTT
TRBJ2-1 | TRBV29-1 | - | TRBD2 | CSVRAGGSYNEQFF | TGCAGCGTTAGAGCGGGGGGTTCCTACAATGAGCAGTTCTTC
TRBJ2-3 | TRBV6-5 | - | TRBD1 | CASRQGSTDTQYF | TGTGCCAGCCGACAGGGAAGCACAGATACGCAGTATTTT
TRBJ2-2 | TRBV15 | once | TRBD1 | CATSRRNRGNTGELFF | TGTGCCACCAGCAGAAGGAACAGGGGAAACACCGGGGAGCTGTTTTTT
TRBJ2-3 | TRBV7-9 | - | TRBD2 | CASSPTSGTTDTQYF | TGTGCCAGCAGCCCGACTAGCGGAACCACAGATACGCAGTATTTT
TRBJ1-4 | TRBV19 | - | - | CASTKSGTNEKLFF | TGTGCCAGTACCAAGTCGGGGACTAATGAAAAACTGTTTTTT
TRBJ1-5 | TRBV7-8 | - | - | CASSSGLGGNQPQHF | TGTGCCAGCAGCTCCGGACTAGGGGGCAATCAGCCCCAGCATTTT
TRBJ2-7 | TRBV6-5 | - | TRBD1 | CASSPTGGYEQYF | TGTGCCAGCAGTCCGACAGGGGGATACGAGCAGTACTTC
TRBJ1-1 | TRBV12-5 | - | - | CASGLDRVTEAFF | TGTGCTAGTGGTTTGGACAGGGTCACTGAAGCTTTCTTT
TRBJ1-6 | TRBV19 | - | - | CASSIRGSPLHF | TGTGCCAGTAGTATTAGGGGTTCACCCCTCCACTTT
TRBJ1-1 | TRBV9 | once | - | CASSEGVEGSAFF | TGTGCCAGCAGCGAGGGTGTCGAGGGTTCAGCTTTCTTT
TRBJ2-2 | TRBV7-6 | once | TRBD2 | CASSLGPSGNTGELFF | TGTGCCAGCAGCTTAGGGCCTAGCGGGAATACCGGGGAGCTGTTTTTT
TRBJ2-1 | TRBV5-5 | few | TRBD2 | CASPPAGGRGEQFF | TGTGCCAGCCCTCCAGCGGGGGGGCGGGGTGAGCAGTTCTTC
TRBJ2-7 | TRBV11-2 | - | TRBD2 | CASSFLTRGGGEQYF | TGTGCCAGCAGCTTTTTGACGCGGGGGGGCGGCGAGCAGTACTTC
TRBJ1-6 | TRBV2 | - | TRBD1 | CASSRDRDFSPLHF | TGTGCCAGCAGTCGGGACAGGGATTTTTCACCCCTCCACTTT
TRBJ1-1 | TRBV18 | - | TRBD1 | CASSREQGAEAFF | TGTGCCAGCTCCAGGGAACAGGGGGCTGAAGCTTTCTTT
TRBJ1-1 | TRBV5-6 | few | TRBD1 | CASSLATGDAFF | TGTGCCAGCAGCTTGGCCACAGGGGATGCTTTCTTT
TRBJ1-4 | TRBV19 | - | TRBD1 | CASSIGQGIVGEKLFF | TGTGCCAGTAGTATCGGACAGGGGATTGTAGGTGAAAAACTGTTTTTT